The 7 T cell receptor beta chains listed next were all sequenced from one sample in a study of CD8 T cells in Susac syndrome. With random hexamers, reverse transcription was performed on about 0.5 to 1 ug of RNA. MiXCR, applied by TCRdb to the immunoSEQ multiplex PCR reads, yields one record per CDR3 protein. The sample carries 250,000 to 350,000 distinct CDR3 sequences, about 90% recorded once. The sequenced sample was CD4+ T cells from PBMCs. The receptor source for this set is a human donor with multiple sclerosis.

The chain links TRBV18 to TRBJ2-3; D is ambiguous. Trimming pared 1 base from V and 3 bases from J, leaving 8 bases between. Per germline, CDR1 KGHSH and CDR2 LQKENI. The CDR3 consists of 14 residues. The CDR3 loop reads CASSPLLGTDTQYF. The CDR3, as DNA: TGTGCCAGCTCACCACTCTTGGGGACAGATACGCAGTATTTT.

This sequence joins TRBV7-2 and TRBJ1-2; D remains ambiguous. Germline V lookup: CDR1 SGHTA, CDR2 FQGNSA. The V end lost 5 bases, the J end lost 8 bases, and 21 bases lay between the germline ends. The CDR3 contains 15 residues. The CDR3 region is CASSPVVGSVGGYTF. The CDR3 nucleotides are TGTGCCAGCAGCCCAGTGGTGGGCTCGGTGGGAGGCTACACCTTC. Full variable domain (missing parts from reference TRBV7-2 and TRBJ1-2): GAGVSQSPSNKVTEKGKDVELRCDPISGHTALYWYRQSLGQGLEFLIYFQGNSAPDKSGLPSDRFSAERTGGSVSTLTIQRTQQEDSAVYLCASSPVVGSVGGYTFGSGTRLTVV.

The CDR3 bases are TGTGCCAGCAGCTTACCGGGAGGGTACACTGAAGCTTTCTTT. It yields the protein CASSLPGGYTEAFF. This sequence joins TRBV7-2 and TRBJ1-1, with D unresolved. Trimming left V 2 bases short and J 3 bases short, with 10 bases between. The CDR3 totals 14 residues. Germline CDR1 is SGHTA and CDR2 is FQGNSA.

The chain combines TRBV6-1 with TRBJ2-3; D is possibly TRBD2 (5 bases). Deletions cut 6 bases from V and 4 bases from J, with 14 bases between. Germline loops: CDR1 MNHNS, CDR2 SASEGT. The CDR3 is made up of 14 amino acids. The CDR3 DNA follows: TGTGCCAGCAGCCGCCTGGACGGGGCAGATACGCAGTATTTT. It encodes CASSRLDGADTQYF.

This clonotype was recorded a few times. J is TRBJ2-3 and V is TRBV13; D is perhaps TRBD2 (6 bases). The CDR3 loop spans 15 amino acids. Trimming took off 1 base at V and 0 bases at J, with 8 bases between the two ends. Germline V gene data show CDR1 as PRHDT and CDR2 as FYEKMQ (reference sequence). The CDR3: CASSLAGDSTDTQYF. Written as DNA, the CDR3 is TGTGCCAGCAGCTTAGCGGGGGATAGCACAGATACGCAGTATTTT.

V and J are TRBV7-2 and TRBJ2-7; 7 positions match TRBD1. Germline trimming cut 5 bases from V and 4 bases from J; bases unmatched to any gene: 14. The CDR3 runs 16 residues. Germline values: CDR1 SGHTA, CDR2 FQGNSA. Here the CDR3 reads CASSVQWDRDTYEQYF. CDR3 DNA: TGTGCCAGCAGCGTACAGTGGGACAGAGACACTTACGAGCAGTACTTC.

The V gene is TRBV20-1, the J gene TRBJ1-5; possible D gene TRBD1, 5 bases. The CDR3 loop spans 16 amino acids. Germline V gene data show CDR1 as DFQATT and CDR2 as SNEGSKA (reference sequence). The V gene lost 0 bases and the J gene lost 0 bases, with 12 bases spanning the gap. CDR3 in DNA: TGCAGTGCTAGAGATCGGGGTGGGGGTAGCAATCAGCCCCAGCATTTT. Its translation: CSARDRGGGSNQPQHF.